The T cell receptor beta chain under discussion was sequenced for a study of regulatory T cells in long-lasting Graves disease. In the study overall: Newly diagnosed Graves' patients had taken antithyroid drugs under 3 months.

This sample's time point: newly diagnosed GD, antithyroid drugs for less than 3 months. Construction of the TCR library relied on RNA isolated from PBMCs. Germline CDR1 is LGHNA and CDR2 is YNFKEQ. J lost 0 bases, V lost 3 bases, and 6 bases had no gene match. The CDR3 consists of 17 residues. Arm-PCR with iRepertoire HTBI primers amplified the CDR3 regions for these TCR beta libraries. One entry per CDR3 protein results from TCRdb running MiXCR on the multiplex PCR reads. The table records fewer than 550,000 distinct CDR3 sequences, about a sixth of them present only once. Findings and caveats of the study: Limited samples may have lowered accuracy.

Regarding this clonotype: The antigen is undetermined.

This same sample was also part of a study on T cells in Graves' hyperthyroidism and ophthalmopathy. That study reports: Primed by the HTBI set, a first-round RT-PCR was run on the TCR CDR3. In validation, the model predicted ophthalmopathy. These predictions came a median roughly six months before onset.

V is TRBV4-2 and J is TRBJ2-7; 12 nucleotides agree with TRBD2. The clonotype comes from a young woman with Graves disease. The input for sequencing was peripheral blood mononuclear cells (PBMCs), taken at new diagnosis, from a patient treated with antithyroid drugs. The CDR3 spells CASSHLAGGSNSYEQYF. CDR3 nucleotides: TGTGCCAGCAGCCATCTAGCGGGAGGGTCCAACTCCTACGAGCAGTACTTC.